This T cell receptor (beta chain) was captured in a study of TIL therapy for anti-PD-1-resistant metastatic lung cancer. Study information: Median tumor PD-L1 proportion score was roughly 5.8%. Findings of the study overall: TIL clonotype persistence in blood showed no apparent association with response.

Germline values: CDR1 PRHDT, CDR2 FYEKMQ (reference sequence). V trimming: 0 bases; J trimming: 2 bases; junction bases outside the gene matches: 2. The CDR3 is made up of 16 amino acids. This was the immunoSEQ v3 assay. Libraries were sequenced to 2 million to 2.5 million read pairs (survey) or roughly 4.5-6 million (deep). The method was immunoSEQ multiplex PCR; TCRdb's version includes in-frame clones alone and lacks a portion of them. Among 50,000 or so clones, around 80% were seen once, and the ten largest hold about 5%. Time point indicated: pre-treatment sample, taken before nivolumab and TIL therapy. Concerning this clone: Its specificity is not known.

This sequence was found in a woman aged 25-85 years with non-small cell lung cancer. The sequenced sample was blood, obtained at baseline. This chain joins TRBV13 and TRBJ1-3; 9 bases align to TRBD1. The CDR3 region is CASSLGRQGAGNTIYF. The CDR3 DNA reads TGTGCCAGCAGCTTAGGTCGACAGGGGGCTGGAAACACCATATATTTT.